This T cell receptor beta chain came from a study of cytomegalovirus exposure and HLA in healthy donors (dated by TCRdb to 2016 to 2017). Study-level background: According to a later analysis, one platform produced both the roughly 130 validation repertoires and the approximately 600 repertoires of the first cohort. The study aimed to test whether signatures of past pathogen exposure could be identified by cataloging public T cell receptors. A separate validation cohort of approximately 130 different subjects was used in addition to the approximately 670-subject first cohort. To predict cytomegalovirus infection status, the study brought together high-throughput TCR immunosequencing, statistical association of individual TCRs with disease status, and machine learning. Study-wide findings and limitations: In vitro tests confirmed that three of the cytomegalovirus-associated TCR beta chains recognize cytomegalovirus antigens. In both the original and validation cohorts, the classifier was reported to diagnose cytomegalovirus status with high specificity and sensitivity. While some public TCRs were present in many individuals, most TCR sequences turned up only very rarely across donors. It was suggested by the authors that the approach could potentially be generalized to other disease states and immunological phenotypes. All 120 or so repertoires were used to score co-occurrence in the validation cohort in a later analysis, because that analysis had no HLA typing for the cohort. The study listed approximately 160 TCR beta chains as associated with cytomegalovirus. Subsequent analysis determined that TCRs grouped into clusters in the first cohort also showed a tendency toward co-occurrence across the roughly 120 validation repertoires, and 94% of cluster scores exceeded 0.

This clone was counted only a few times. Its binding antigen is unknown. Nothing much larger sits one base from this clone, and base qualities are not available. The library came from the immunoSEQ multiplex PCR assay. The original pipeline was this. A statistical classification framework was built for diagnosing cytomegalovirus status from the catalog of TCR beta chain sequences. TCRdb took over this immuneACCESS table, retaining in-frame rearrangements with V and J assigned. Such tables are incomplete; in checked studies, under half of the missing clones stem from an unresolved V gene, and the remainder is unexplained. The V and J calls and clone size come from that table; D and trimming were worked out from the DNA. The sample table records fewer than 400,000 clones; 75% to 90% of these occur just once. About 0.91% of the sample comes from the top ten. Donors formed part of the validation cohort, which comprised over a hundred subjects and was distinct from the first cohort of several hundred subjects.

The CDR3 spans 17 residues, from the cysteine through the phenylalanine. Left in the record is the CDR3 DNA by itself, 51 bases read in frame from the first base. Trimming removed 0 bases from V and 2 bases from J; the gene matches leave 10 bases unexplained. As encoded in the germline V gene, CDR1 is SQVTM while CDR2 is ANQGSEA. Sample: PBMCs. Here the chain combines TRBV29-1 and TRBJ2-3, with 8 central nucleotides matching TRBD2. The source is a woman between 18 and 29 years old in good health and CMV-seronegative. The base sequence is TGCAGCGTTGAAGAGTGGGAAACGGGAGGGGCCACAGATACGCAGTATTTT. It is translated as CSVEEWETGGATDTQYF.